The 6 T cell receptor beta chains below all came from one sample that was sequenced in a study of blood T cell repertoires in COVID-19. Repertoires were generated with immunoSEQ multiplex PCR, while TCRdb's copy carries only in-frame clones and drops some. The table records roughly 260,000 clones, around 87% of them present only once. Material for sequencing was peripheral blood. Source of these receptors: a woman aged 45-60 years with acute or convalescent COVID-19.

The chain recombines TRBV27 with TRBJ1-5; D perhaps matches TRBD1 (5 bases). V gave up 8 bases and J gave up 3 bases, with 17 bases separating them. The CDR3 consists of 15 residues. Germline values: CDR1 MNHEY, CDR2 SMNVEV (reference sequence). CDR3 sequence: CASGAYGGNNQPQHF. The CDR3 DNA reads as TGTGCCAGCGGGGCGTATGGAGGGAACAATCAGCCCCAGCATTTT.

This chain links TRBV11-2 with TRBJ1-1; 7 bases align to TRBD1. Germline V gene sequence: CDR1 SGHAT, CDR2 FQNNGV. The CDR3 has 15 residues. J was trimmed by 1 base and V by 4 bases; bases with no gene match: 6. The CDR3 reads CASSWGQHPNTEAFF. In nucleotides, the CDR3 is TGTGCCAGCAGCTGGGGACAGCATCCGAACACTGAAGCTTTCTTT.

The chain links TRBV18 to TRBJ2-1, with TRBD1 matching over 9 bases. The CDR3 runs 15 residues. Germline V CDR1 and CDR2: KGHSH, LQKENI. The V and J ends lost 1 base and 7 bases, in that order; junction bases with no gene match: 5. CDR3 nucleotide sequence: TGTGCCAGCTCACCACAATCGGGACAGGGAAATGAGCAGTTCTTC. This encodes CASSPQSGQGNEQFF.

The chain combines TRBV9 with TRBJ1-1; tentatively, D is TRBD1 (6 bases). The germline CDR1 and CDR2 sequences are SGDLS and YYNGEE. The CDR3 is 17 amino acids. The V and J ends lost 3 bases and 3 bases respectively, with 21 bases between them. As DNA, the CDR3 is TGTGCCAGCAGCGCGCGCTTACAGGGTCCGGTGGACACTGAAGCTTTCTTT. It yields the protein CASSARLQGPVDTEAFF.

The chain recombines TRBV6-1 with TRBJ1-4; D is uncertain. From germline, CDR1 is MNHNS and CDR2 SASEGT. The V gene lost 6 bases and the J gene lost 4 bases, with 6 bases spanning the gap. The CDR3 runs 12 residues. CDR3 sequence (DNA): TGTGCCAGCAGAACTCGTAATGAAAAACTGTTTTTT. Residues: CASRTRNEKLFF.

The rearrangement uses TRBV4-1 and TRBJ2-7; 11 bases line up with TRBD1. The CDR3 covers 15 residues. CDR1 is MGHRA and CDR2 is YSYEKL in the germline V gene. With 3 bases clipped from V and 5 bases from J, the junction kept 6 bases outside the gene matches. The CDR3 DNA follows: TGCGCCAGCAGCCACCGGGACAGGGGGACCCACGAGCAGTACTTC. Encoded protein: CASSHRDRGTHEQYF.